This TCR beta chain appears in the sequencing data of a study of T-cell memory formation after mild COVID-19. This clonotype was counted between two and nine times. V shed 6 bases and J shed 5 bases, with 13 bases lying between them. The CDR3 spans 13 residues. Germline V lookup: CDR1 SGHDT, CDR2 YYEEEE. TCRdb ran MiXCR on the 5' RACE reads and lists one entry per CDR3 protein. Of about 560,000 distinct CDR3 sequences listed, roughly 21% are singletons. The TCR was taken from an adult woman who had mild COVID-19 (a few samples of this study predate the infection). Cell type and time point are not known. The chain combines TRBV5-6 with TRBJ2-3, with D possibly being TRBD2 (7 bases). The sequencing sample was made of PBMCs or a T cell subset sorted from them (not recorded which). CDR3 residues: CASNRGAVDTQYF. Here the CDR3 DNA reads TGTGCCAGCAATCGGGGGGCGGTAGATACGCAGTATTTT.